This T cell receptor beta chain is from a study of blood T cell repertoires in COVID-19. Study-wide background: Samples taken during acute and convalescent COVID-19 were collected in the United States, Italy and Spain.

This CDR3 spans 17 amino acids. V was clipped by 3 bases and J by 8 bases; unmatched bases: 15. CDR1 is KGHSH, CDR2 LQKENI, per germline. This clone was seen only once. Original processing notes: Researchers report that nucleated cell counts were estimated from reference gene primer amplification. Generated by immunoSEQ multiplex PCR, the TCRdb table keeps only in-frame clones and is missing some. V and J calls and clone size are as listed in that table; D and trimming were resolved from the DNA. Of 100,000 to 120,000 clones listed, 65% to 90% were seen once; the top ten hold 16%. The sequence was obtained from a woman aged 55-70 years with acute or convalescent COVID-19. The V gene is TRBV18, the J gene TRBJ1-4; 7 bases map to TRBD1. Sequenced: peripheral blood. This chain's CDR3 is CASSPVPRGRGVEKLFF. CDR3 DNA sequence: TGTGCCAGCTCACCGGTCCCCCGCGGCAGGGGGGTCGAAAAACTGTTTTTT.